The table lists the clone carrying this T cell receptor beta chain with a few counts. Antigen specificity is unknown. The data belong to a study of identical twins. Study conclusions and caveats: Twins shared out-of-frame alpha sequences with excess low generation probability. The presence of invariant MAIT and iNKT cells could partly confound analyses of zero-insertion sequences. Findings depended on cross-sectional statistics rather than tracking the same donors.

A universal primer site was created by template switching, with the cDNA bearing unique molecular identifiers. TCRdb recomputed calls from the 5' RACE reads with MiXCR, one row per CDR3 protein. The data contain about 240,000 distinct CDR3 sequences, 6.5% to 9% of them singletons. Separately, the same data were catalogued under a study of yellow fever vaccine responses in identical twins.

The receptor comes from a woman aged 18-29 years in good health. Sequenced material: CD8+ T cells sorted from blood.

This CDR3 is CASSQEREVAGPNTGELFF. In DNA form, the CDR3 reads TGTGCCAGCAGCCAAGAAAGGGAAGTAGCGGGACCTAACACCGGGGAGCTGTTTTTT. This sequence joins TRBV4-2 and TRBJ2-2, with 8 positions matching TRBD2. This CDR3 region has 19 residues. With 0 bases clipped from V and 2 bases from J, the junction kept 11 bases outside the gene matches. CDR1 and CDR2 (germline): LGHNA, YNFKEQ.